The T cell receptor beta chain under discussion was sequenced for a study of regulatory T cells in long-lasting Graves disease. According to the study, TCR beta libraries were built with iRepertoire HTBI primers and CDR3-region Arm-PCR. TCRdb re-derived calls from the multiplex PCR reads in MiXCR, one entry per CDR3 protein. The sample lists about 200,000 distinct CDR3 sequences; about 17% were seen once. Notes on the study in general: TCR diversity was lower in persistent Graves' patients (versus newly diagnosed ones).

This clonotype came up many times. Antigen specificity is unknown. In germline, CDR1 is SGHAT, CDR2 FQDESV (reference sequence). CDR3 length: 13 residues. Trimming pared 4 bases from V and 11 bases from J, leaving 18 bases between. Time point here: newly diagnosed GD, antithyroid drugs for less than 3 months. RNA extracted from PBMCs served as the sequencing template. The TCR comes from a female donor with Graves disease. Sequenced material: peripheral blood mononuclear cells (PBMCs), taken at new diagnosis, from a patient treated with antithyroid drugs. This sequence joins TRBV11-1 and TRBJ2-7, with D perhaps TRBD2 (6 bases). The CDR3 coding sequence is TGTGCCAGCAGCTCTAATGTCCGGGACTCGGAGTACTTC. Translated: CASSSNVRDSEYF.